The next 5 T cell receptor beta chains were all read from a single sample in a study of human T cells and chemical hapten exposure (dated by TCRdb to about 2021). Read against the paper, the sample's time point label means: patch test 1, 2 weeks after DPC sensitization. The intended sense of this specimen's treatment or condition label: therapeutic diphenylcyclopropenone sensitization with weekly scalp DPC. Preparation of the library involved RACE. Sequencer: NextSeq 500. Using fastp at Q25 and MiXCR, TCRdb reprocessed the public reads and kept productive beta chains. Every distinct CDR3 protein forms one entry, paired with its most common genes and DNA. The sample includes 150,000 to 200,000 distinct CDR3 sequences, with approximately 20% observed a single time. The ten largest clones represent about 6.7% of the sample. Sequences were derived from whole blood, sampled in connection with sensitization to the hapten diphenylcyclopropenone (DPC). The receptors here all came from a woman aged 45-65 years with alopecia areata. Some clones in this sample may be carry-over from other donors' samples.

V gene TRBV6-5 combines with J gene TRBJ2-3; D ambiguous. V was cut by 0 bases and J by 2 bases, with 9 bases left in between. This CDR3 comprises 15 residues. Germline CDR1 and CDR2: MNHEY and SVGAGI. The CDR3 loop reads CASSYSGVTTDTQYF. The CDR3 DNA reads TGTGCCAGCAGTTACTCAGGAGTGACCACAGATACGCAGTATTTT.

This chain connects TRBV4-2 to TRBJ2-5; tentative D call: TRBD1 (5 bases). The CDR3 contains 14 residues. The ends were cut back, 1 base at V and 4 bases at J, with 10 bases in the middle. Germline CDR1 LGHNA, CDR2 YNFKEQ. CDR3 coding DNA: TGTGCCAGCAGCCAAGGTGGGGCTCGAGAGACCCAGTACTTC. Translated: CASSQGGARETQYF.

This clonotype came up once. The CDR3, as DNA: TGTGCCACCAGCAGAGATCGGACGGGGTGGGATGAGCAGTTCTTC. Translating it yields CATSRDRTGWDEQFF. This chain links TRBV15 with TRBJ2-1, with TRBD2 as a possible D gene (5 bases). The CDR3 is made up of 15 amino acids. Germline CDR1 LNHNV, CDR2 YYDKDF (reference sequence). With 0 bases removed from V and 8 bases from J, the gap between germline ends came to 14 bases.

This clonotype was found a few times. The genes are TRBV12-3 or TRBV12-4 and TRBJ2-1; no reliable D call. Trimming left V 8 bases short and J 9 bases short, with 11 bases between. The CDR3 consists of 11 residues. The CDR3, as DNA: TGTGCCAGCGGCCCTGTAGGTGAGCAGTTCTTC. Amino acids: CASGPVGEQFF.

There are many counts of this clonotype. The chain combines TRBV3-1 with TRBJ1-5; no reliable D call. Germline V CDR1 and CDR2: LGHDT, YNNKEL (reference sequence). There are 15 residues in the CDR3. V was pared by 0 bases and J by 8 bases, with 14 bases between. This CDR3 is CASSQDPYTSEPQHF. The CDR3 bases are TGTGCCAGCAGCCAAGACCCCTATACTAGCGAGCCCCAGCATTTT.